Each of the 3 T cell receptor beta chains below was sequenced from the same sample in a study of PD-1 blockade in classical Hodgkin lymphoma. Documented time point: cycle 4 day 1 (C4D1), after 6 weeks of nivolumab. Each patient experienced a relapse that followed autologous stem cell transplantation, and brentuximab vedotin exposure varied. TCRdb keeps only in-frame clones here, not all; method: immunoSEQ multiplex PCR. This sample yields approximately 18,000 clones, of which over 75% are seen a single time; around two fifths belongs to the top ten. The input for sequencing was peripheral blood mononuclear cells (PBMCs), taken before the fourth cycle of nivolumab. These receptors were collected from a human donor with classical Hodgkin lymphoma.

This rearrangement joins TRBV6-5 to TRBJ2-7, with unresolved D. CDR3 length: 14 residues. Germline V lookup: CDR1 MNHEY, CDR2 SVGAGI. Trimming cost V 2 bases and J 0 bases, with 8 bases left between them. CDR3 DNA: TGTGCCAGCAGTTACGGAAGGACCTCCTACGAGCAGTACTTC. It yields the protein CASSYGRTSYEQYF.

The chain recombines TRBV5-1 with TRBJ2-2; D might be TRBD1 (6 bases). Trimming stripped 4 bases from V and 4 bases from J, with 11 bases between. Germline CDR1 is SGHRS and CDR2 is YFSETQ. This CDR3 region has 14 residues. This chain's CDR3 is CASSPGTSTGELFF. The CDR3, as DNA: TGCGCCAGCAGCCCCGGGACAAGCACCGGGGAGCTGTTTTTT.

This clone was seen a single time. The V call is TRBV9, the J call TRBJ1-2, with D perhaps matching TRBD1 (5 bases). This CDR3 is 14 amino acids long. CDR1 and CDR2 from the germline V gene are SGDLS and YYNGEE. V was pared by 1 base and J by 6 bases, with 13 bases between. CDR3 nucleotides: TGTGCCAGCAGCGTAATGGAGGGGTTAGATGGCTACACCTTC. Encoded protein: CASSVMEGLDGYTF.